The entry that follows covers one T cell receptor beta chain sequence. Original processing notes: Nucleated cell number was recorded as an estimate derived from reference gene primer amplification. Here immunoSEQ multiplex PCR was the method, and the copy in TCRdb shows in-frame clones only, minus some. From that table come the V and J calls and clone size; the DNA was used to work out D and trimming. The sample has about 280,000 clones, roughly 87% seen once. V shed 1 base, J shed 4 bases, and the junction held 7 bases outside the gene matches. Germline V gives CDR1 SEHNR, CDR2 FQNEAQ (reference sequence). The CDR3 covers 15 residues. The data are from a study of blood T cell repertoires in COVID-19.

This chain uses TRBV7-9 with TRBJ2-7; TRBD2 agrees at 7 bases. The sequenced sample consisted of PBMCs or T cells enriched from blood (not recorded which). The clonotype comes from a woman aged 35 to 49 who had recovered from COVID-19. CDR3 nucleotides: TGTGCCAGCAGCTTAGTCCCTAGCGGAACTTACGAGCAGTACTTC. Translation: CASSLVPSGTYEQYF.